The following is a T cell receptor beta chain sequence with its context. There are a few counts of this clonotype. The antigen it recognizes is unknown. There are no base qualities to consult, and no much larger clone falls within one base. Libraries were made using 5' RACE. The instrument was a NextSeq 500. In the TCR library protocol, unique molecular identifiers were attached to individual cDNA molecules to correct for PCR bias and sequencing error. TCR alpha and beta chains were both sequenced, and the abundances of alpha and beta sequences in each sample were closely correlated with each other. In the authors' own workflow: Decombinator V4 was used to perform V gene, J gene and CDR3 annotation of TCR sequences. Expanded TCRs were defined as changing significantly between any two time points under a Poisson model with p below 0.0001. Abundances of TCRs were expressed as counts per million after normalisation to the total number of TCRs sequenced in each sample. MAIT TCRs were defined by TRAV1-2 paired with TRAJ12, TRAJ20 or TRAJ33, and iNKT TCRs by TRAV10 paired with TRAJ18. A search of VDJdb, accessed on 1 November 2021, was run for TCRs annotated to CMV, EBV and SARS-CoV-2, with TCRs annotated for multiple antigens excluded. The raw public reads went through TCRdb reprocessing: fastp at Q25, MiXCR clone calling, in-frame beta chains kept. Each record represents a unique CDR3 protein, reported with the most common genes and DNA among its rows. It is TCRdb's table, rather than the study itself, that gives the V and J calls and clone size. This sample comprises over 75,000 distinct CDR3 sequences, 15% of them detected only once. Clones ranked in the top ten supply around 5.8% of the sample.

This record comes from a study of early T cells in non-severe SARS-CoV-2 infection (dated by TCRdb to the early 2020s). Turning to the overall study: TCR sequencing used bulk RNA from unsorted whole blood, so alpha and beta chains could not be paired.

Here is what the overall study found, with its caveats: VDJdb matching was skewed toward anti-spike CD8 responses and likely underestimated virus-specific expansions by missing private and CD4 specificities.

This was a case-control study nested in a cohort of healthcare workers in London, UK, who had nasopharyngeal swab PCR tests and blood samples taken every week. Healthcare workers were recruited during the week of the UK lockdown, between 23 and 31 March 2020, and followed weekly for up to about 15 weeks. The CDR3, cysteine through phenylalanine, is 17 amino acids long. The CDR3 DNA has 51 bases and is translated from base 1. The germline V gene supplies CDR1 SGHVS and CDR2 FNYEAQ. The junction shows trimming of 4 bases on V and 4 bases on J, plus 17 bases between the germline ends. The rearrangement combines TRBV7-6 with TRBJ2-6; tentative D gene TRBD1, with 6 bases matching. The receptor was isolated from an adult who was a healthcare worker with PCR-confirmed SARS-CoV-2 infection or an uninfected control (not recorded which). Sequencing was performed on whole blood. The base sequence is TGTGCCAGCAGCTCATTTCGGGACACGTCGGGGGCCAACGTCCTGACTTTC. Its protein is CASSSFRDTSGANVLTF.